These 32 T cell receptor beta chains were sequenced from one sample in a study of blood T cells in healthy people across ages (dated by TCRdb to 2013 to 2016). The library was made by 5' RACE. Sequenced using an Illumina HiSeq 2500. A second 7 to 11 cycle PCR used a sample-barcoded 5' primer and a J-beta primer mix. Using fastp trimming at Q25 and MiXCR clonotype assembly, TCRdb reanalyzed the public sequencing data and kept in-frame beta chains. Duplicate CDR3 protein sequences are folded into a single record with the most common DNA and genes. The sample yields about 1.4 million distinct CDR3 sequences; almost 60% were counted once. The ten most abundant clones make up 6.5% to 8% of the sample. Sequencing used blood. The source is a man between 18 and 35 years old in good health.

In this sample, this clonotype turned up a few times. The CDR3 loop reads CASSPFGEKLYEQYF. The DNA of the CDR3 is TGTGCCAGCAGCCCTTTTGGGGAGAAATTATACGAGCAGTACTTC. This chain uses TRBV6-6 with TRBJ2-7; possibly TRBD2 for D (5 bases). Between the trimmed V and J ends, which lost 6 bases and 4 bases, there was a span of 19 bases. The germline gives CDR1 MNHNY, CDR2 SVGAGI (reference sequence). The CDR3 totals 15 residues.

The V gene is TRBV15, the J gene TRBJ2-3; D perhaps matches TRBD2 (6 bases). The CDR3 contains 15 residues. The germline V gene encodes CDR1 LNHNV and CDR2 YYDKDF (reference sequence). Deletions cut 0 bases from V and 2 bases from J, with 9 bases between. CDR3 amino acids: CATSRDGRDTDTQYF. The CDR3 nucleotides are TGTGCCACCAGCAGAGATGGGCGGGACACAGATACGCAGTATTTT.

The J gene is TRBJ2-7, the V gene TRBV18, with a possible D match to TRBD2 (6 bases). From germline, CDR1 is KGHSH and CDR2 LQKENI. V lost 3 bases, J lost 2 bases, and 11 bases lay in between. This CDR3 has 14 amino acids. DNA of the CDR3: TGTGCCAGCTCACCTGCCGGGACTCCCTACGAGCAGTACTTC. This translates into CASSPAGTPYEQYF.

Only a few counts were recorded for this clonotype. This sequence joins TRBV6-5 and TRBJ2-5; D is perhaps TRBD1 (6 bases). Germline CDR1 and CDR2: MNHEY and SVGAGI. V was shortened by 7 bases and J by 5 bases, with 20 bases between the two germline ends. The CDR3 loop spans 15 amino acids. The CDR3 nucleotides are TGTGCCAGCACCGAGGGGGTCGCAATGTGGGAGACCCAGTACTTC. Translating gives CASTEGVAMWETQYF.

The chain combines TRBV4-1 with TRBJ2-7; weak D call: TRBD2 (6 bases). The CDR3 contains 15 residues. Trimming pared 1 base from V and 0 bases from J, leaving 10 bases between. CDR1 and CDR2 from the germline V gene are MGHRA and YSYEKL. CDR3 bases: TGCGCCAGCAGCCAAGTAGCGGTGAGCTCCTACGAGCAGTACTTC. Translation gives CASSQVAVSSYEQYF.

The chain links TRBV6-6 to TRBJ1-1, with 9 positions matching TRBD1. The germline CDR1 and CDR2 sequences are MNHNY and SVGAGI (reference sequence). The CDR3 is 15 residues long. With V trimmed by 5 bases and J by 4 bases, 8 bases remained unmatched. The CDR3 here is CASSKHRGQVTEAFF. The DNA of the CDR3 is TGTGCCAGCAGTAAACACAGGGGGCAAGTCACTGAAGCTTTCTTT.

The rearrangement joins TRBV7-6 to TRBJ2-5; 12 bases map to TRBD2. Per the germline V gene, CDR1 is SGHVS and CDR2 is FNYEAQ. Trimming cost V 3 bases and J 7 bases; bases outside gene matches: 6. The CDR3 extends over 15 amino acids. The CDR3 loop reads CASSFGLAGGGTQYF. CDR3 bases: TGTGCCAGCAGCTTCGGTCTAGCGGGAGGGGGGACCCAGTACTTC.

The V and J genes are TRBV6-4 and TRBJ2-1, with D possibly matching TRBD2 (6 bases). V lost 5 bases, J lost 0 bases, and 14 bases lay in between. The V gene's germline CDR1 is MRHNA and CDR2 SNTAGT. The CDR3 is made up of 16 amino acids. The CDR3 DNA follows: TGTGCCAGCAGTTACACGGGGGAGAGCTCCTACAATGAGCAGTTCTTC. Its translation is CASSYTGESSYNEQFF.

This chain uses TRBV4-3 with TRBJ2-3; D is undetermined. From germline, CDR1 is LGHNA and CDR2 YSLEER. The V and J ends lost 1 base and 12 bases respectively, with 14 bases between them. This CDR3 has 13 residues. CDR3 amino acids: CASSQGGTSIQYF. CDR3 DNA: TGCGCCAGCAGCCAAGGAGGCACCTCCATTCAGTATTTT.

The chain has TRBV4-2 and TRBJ2-3; possible D gene TRBD2, 6 bases. The germline V gene encodes CDR1 LGHNA and CDR2 YNFKEQ. Trimming took 3 bases from V and 1 from J, leaving 11 bases between them. The CDR3 spans 15 residues. The CDR3 sequence: CASSHKRAGTDTQYF. The CDR3 nucleotides are TGTGCCAGCAGCCATAAGCGGGCGGGCACAGATACGCAGTATTTT.

The V call is TRBV27, the J call TRBJ2-5, with D possibly called TRBD1 or TRBD2 (5 bases each). Trimming took 10 bases from V and 0 from J, leaving 15 bases between them. There are 14 residues in the CDR3. In germline, CDR1 is MNHEY, CDR2 SMNVEV (reference sequence). DNA for the CDR3: TGTGCCACCCAACCGAGGGGATACCAAGAGACCCAGTACTTC. Amino acid sequence: CATQPRGYQETQYF.

The chain is built from TRBV12-3 or TRBV12-4 and TRBJ2-5; D might be TRBD1 or TRBD2, each matching 6 bases. Trimming cost V 5 bases and J 11 bases, with 18 bases left between them. The CDR3 extends over 13 amino acids. CDR3 DNA: TGTGCCAGCAGTCCCACTTCAGGGGAGGAGCAGTACTTC. Protein: CASSPTSGEEQYF.

The chain uses TRBV7-9 and TRBJ1-1; D is ambiguous. Trimming pared 5 bases from V and 1 base from J, leaving 11 bases between. The V gene's germline CDR1 is SEHNR and CDR2 FQNEAQ (reference sequence). CDR3 length: 14 amino acids. The chain's CDR3 is CASSDGDKNTEAFF. For the CDR3, the DNA is TGTGCCAGCAGCGACGGTGACAAGAACACTGAAGCTTTCTTT.

The chain carries TRBV15 and TRBJ2-3; 12 nucleotides match TRBD1. This CDR3 has 15 residues. Germline CDR1 and CDR2: LNHNV and YYDKDF (reference sequence). V was clipped by 4 bases and J by 5 bases; unmatched bases: 4. CDR3 bases: TGTGCCACCAGCATGGGACAGGGGGCTGAAGATACGCAGTATTTT. It yields the protein CATSMGQGAEDTQYF.

This clonotype came up a few times. The genes are TRBV29-1 and TRBJ2-1, with 9 bases aligning to TRBD1. V dropped 1 base and J dropped 8; count of bases not matched to a gene: 6. In germline, CDR1 is SQVTM, CDR2 ANQGSEA. This CDR3 is 14 amino acids long. CDR3 in DNA: TGCAGCGTTGAAGCGGGGACAGGGAGAGATGAGCAGTTCTTC. Its translation is CSVEAGTGRDEQFF.

The chain uses TRBV21-1 and TRBJ2-1; the table calls TRBD2, which could not be checked here. TRBV21-1 is recorded as a pseudogene. This CDR3 is 17 amino acids long. The CDR3 nucleotides are TGTGCCAGCAGCGCAGTTTCGACTAGCGGGACAGGTAATGAGCAGTTCTTC. Translated: CASSAVSTSGTGNEQFF.

There are a few counts of this clonotype. A junction boundary mismatches the germline segment, possibly from a read error. This chain links TRBV7-7 with TRBJ2-1; TRBD2 aligns across 8 bases. Looked up from germline, CDR1 is SSHAT and CDR2 is FNYEAQ (reference sequence). This CDR3 is 17 amino acids long. The CDR3 here is CASSLVSGVSSYNEQFF. The CDR3 bases are TGTGCTAGCAGCTTAGTTAGCGGGGTCAGCTCCTACAATGAGCAGTTCTTC.

The CDR3 region has the DNA TGTGCCACCAGTGCAGGAGCGGGAGGAATCTACAATGAGCAGTTCTTC. Translated: CATSAGAGGIYNEQFF. V gene TRBV24-1 combines with J gene TRBJ2-1; the match to TRBD2 covers 9 bases. J gave up 3 bases and V 5 bases, and 7 bases lay outside the gene matches. CDR3 length equals 16 residues. Germline V gives CDR1 KGHDR, CDR2 SFDVKD.

For this clonotype: One end of the junction varies from germline; a read error may be responsible. V is TRBV20-1 and J is TRBJ1-2; 8 nucleotides agree with TRBD1. This CDR3 is 11 amino acids long. Germline lookup yields CDR1 DFQATT and CDR2 SNEGSKA (reference sequence). DNA of the CDR3: TGCAGTGCGACGGACAGGGTCCGTTTCATCTTC. As protein: CSATDRVRFIF.

The chain has TRBV20-1 and TRBJ2-1, with a possible D match to TRBD1 (6 bases). The CDR3 is 14 residues long. Germline CDR1 DFQATT, CDR2 SNEGSKA (reference sequence). V lost 1 base, J lost 3 bases, and 10 bases lay in between. DNA of the CDR3: TGCAGTGCTAGAGCGGCAGGGGACTACAATGAGCAGTTCTTC. Translated, it gives CSARAAGDYNEQFF.

This chain connects TRBV20-1 to TRBJ2-1; 13 bases map to TRBD2. V lost 5 bases, J lost 5 bases, and 6 bases stayed unmatched. Germline V gene lookup returns CDR1 DFQATT and CDR2 SNEGSKA (reference sequence). CDR3 size: 15 residues. The DNA for the CDR3 is TGCAGTGCTTGGACTAGCGGGGGAGGGAACAATGAGCAGTTCTTC. Protein: CSAWTSGGGNNEQFF.

This chain links TRBV6-2 or TRBV6-3 with TRBJ2-3; weak D call: TRBD2 (6 bases). The V and J ends lost 8 bases and 2 bases respectively, with 26 bases between them. Germline assignment: CDR1 MNHEY and CDR2 SVGEGT. The CDR3 consists of 18 residues. The chain's CDR3 is CASGRRAAPIADTDTQYF. Here the CDR3 DNA reads TGTGCCAGCGGCCGCCGGGCCGCCCCCATAGCGGACACAGATACGCAGTATTTT.

The chain employs TRBV4-1 and TRBJ1-5; no reliable D call. V shed 1 base and J shed 5 bases, with 12 bases lying between them. In germline, CDR1 is MGHRA, CDR2 YSYEKL. This CDR3 contains 15 residues. This chain's CDR3 is CASSQGYLRDQPQHF. The CDR3 DNA reads TGCGCCAGCAGCCAAGGTTACCTTAGAGATCAGCCCCAGCATTTT.

The V gene is TRBV6-1, the J gene TRBJ1-5, with D possibly being TRBD1 (5 bases). Germline CDR1 is MNHNS and CDR2 is SASEGT. The CDR3 is 20 amino acids. V was cut by 5 bases and J by 2 bases, with 28 bases left in between. CDR3 sequence (DNA): TGTGCCAGCAGTCCCCCCGACAGCGTAAAGGAGGGATTTCGCAATCAGCCCCAGCATTTT. Translated, it gives CASSPPDSVKEGFRNQPQHF.

The V call is TRBV28, the J call TRBJ2-3; 8 nucleotides align to TRBD1. The CDR3 contains 16 residues. Germline assignment: CDR1 MDHEN and CDR2 SYDVKM. Trimming cost V 3 bases and J 2 bases; bases outside gene matches: 7. The CDR3 loop reads CASSLPGQGNTDTQYF. CDR3 nucleotide sequence: TGTGCCAGCAGTTTGCCCGGACAGGGAAACACAGATACGCAGTATTTT. Using reference TRBV28 and TRBJ2-3 for the parts outside the CDR3, the full variable domain is DVKVTQSSRYLVKRTGEKVFLECVQDMDHENMFWYRQDPGLGLRLIYFSYDVKMKEKGDIPEGYSVSREKKERFSLILESASTNQTSMYLCASSLPGQGNTDTQYFGPGTRLTVL.

This clonotype was observed once. A clone one base away is much larger, so this may be a read error. The V and J genes are TRBV2 and TRBJ2-1; 15 nucleotides line up with TRBD2. The end of the DNA is better explained by TRBJ2-7, so the J call may be wrong. The CDR3 length is 14 residues. CDR1 SNHLY and CDR2 FYNNEI come from the germline V gene. The CDR3 DNA is TGTGCCAGCGAGGGACTAGCGGGAGGCGATGAGCAGTACTTC. Protein sequence: CASEGLAGGDEQYF.

A few counts support this clonotype. The gene calls are TRBV25-1 and TRBJ2-3, with 10 bases identical to TRBD2. Germline V gene sequence: CDR1 MGHDK, CDR2 SYGVNS. This CDR3 is 17 amino acids long. The V and J ends lost 4 bases and 2 bases, in that order; junction bases with no gene match: 9. The CDR3 DNA follows: TGTGCCAGCAGTGGCTGGACTCTAGCGGGAGACACAGATACGCAGTATTTT. Translated: CASSGWTLAGDTDTQYF.

The chain joins TRBV7-2 to TRBJ2-7; the D call may be TRBD1 or TRBD2 (7 bases each). Germline CDR1 is SGHTA and CDR2 is FQGNSA. This CDR3 has 14 residues. Trimming took off 4 bases at V and 2 bases at J, with 12 bases between the two ends. The CDR3 spells CASSWGGQTYEQYF. The CDR3 nucleotides read TGTGCCAGCAGCTGGGGGGGACAGACCTACGAGCAGTACTTC. Together with reference TRBV7-2 and TRBJ2-7, the CDR3 gives the full variable domain: GAGVSQSPSNKVTEKGKDVELRCDPISGHTALYWYRQSLGQGLEFLIYFQGNSAPDKSGLPSDRFSAERTGGSVSTLTIQRTQQEDSAVYLCASSWGGQTYEQYFGPGTRLTVT.

V and J are TRBV6-2 or TRBV6-3 and TRBJ1-5; D unclear. Deletions cut 5 bases from V and 5 bases from J, with 13 bases between. Germline V gene data show CDR1 as MNHEY and CDR2 as SVGEGT. CDR3 size: 14 residues. CDR3 residues: CASSDWREDQPQHF. CDR3 nucleotide sequence: TGTGCCAGCAGTGACTGGCGGGAAGATCAGCCCCAGCATTTT.

This clonotype was counted only a few times. This sequence joins TRBV4-3 and TRBJ2-1; D is ambiguous. The V gene lost 4 bases and the J gene lost 9 bases, with 19 bases spanning the gap. The CDR3 spans 15 residues. The V gene's germline CDR1 is LGHNA and CDR2 YSLEER. The CDR3 DNA reads as TGCGCCAGCAGCCCCGGAGTGTCCGAGTACGCTGAGCAGTTCTTC. As protein: CASSPGVSEYAEQFF.

The rearrangement joins TRBV20-1 to TRBJ2-1, with a weak D call TRBD2 (6 bases). Germline CDR1 is DFQATT and CDR2 is SNEGSKA (reference sequence). The germline V and J ends were trimmed by 3 bases and 5 bases, with 14 bases remaining between them. CDR3 length equals 14 residues. CDR3 sequence reads: CSARPPGLNNEQFF. The CDR3 bases are TGCAGTGCTAGGCCGCCGGGACTTAACAATGAGCAGTTCTTC.

Note on this clonotype: An end of the junction differs from the germline gene, which may be a read error. V is TRBV10-3 and J is TRBJ1-4, with D possibly matching TRBD1 (6 bases). CDR1 and CDR2 (germline): ENHRY, SYGVKD. This CDR3 contains 17 residues. CDR3 sequence: CAISETQPGAANEKPFF. The CDR3 region has the DNA TGTGCCATCAGTGAGACTCAACCAGGGGCTGCTAATGAAAAACCGTTTTTT.